The rows below give T cell receptor beta chains drawn from one sample of a study of CD8+CD57+ T cells in acquired aplastic anemia. One entry per CDR3 protein, called by TCRdb with MiXCR from the reads. The sample includes hundreds of thousands of distinct CDR3 sequences, around 60% of them seen just once. The material sequenced was sorted CD4+, CD8+, or CD8+CD57+ T cells (not recorded which) from PBMCs. These receptors were obtained from a human donor with severe aplastic anemia or a healthy control (not recorded which). CDR3s leave out the opening cysteine and the closing phenylalanine or tryptophan. D genes are given only for firm matches.

J gene | D gene | V gene | CDR3 protein
TRBJ2-2 | . | TRBV7-3 | ASSWGSTGELF
TRBJ2-5 | TRBD1 | TRBV7-9 | ASRVGTGGETQY
TRBJ2-2 | . | TRBV6-1 | ASENSVNTGELF
TRBJ1-5 | . | TRBV7-2 | ASSLGRTSNQPQH
TRBJ1-6 | . | TRBV6-2/TRBV6-3 | ASRPGYSPLH
TRBJ2-7 | . | TRBV7-9 | ASSFDVSQEQY
TRBJ2-7 | . | TRBV30 | AWSEGYVDGQY
TRBJ2-1 | . | TRBV20-1 | SASRASPGGEQF
TRBJ2-1 | . | TRBV24-1 | ATSRSGAINEQF
TRBJ2-5 | TRBD2 | TRBV20-1 | SASGTSSQETQY
TRBJ1-2 | . | TRBV20-1 | SGSWEYGYT
TRBJ2-7 | TRBD1 | TRBV12-3/TRBV12-4 | ASSAGTGVLEQY
TRBJ2-5 | . | TRBV20-1 | SAREGRGGAGETQY
TRBJ2-5 | . | TRBV24-1 | ATSDEQGPQETQY
TRBJ2-7 | . | TRBV5-4 | ASSSGTGGVFVGEQY